This is a list of T cell receptor beta chains from one sample in a study of shared T cell receptors in the human thymus. The protocol was immunoSEQ multiplex PCR, while the TCRdb copy is restricted to in-frame clones and leaves out a portion. The table has hundreds of thousands of clones, more than 75% seen once; the top ten hold roughly 0.0094%. This same sample was also part of a study on human thymus T cells.

Sequenced sample: thymocytes. These receptors were collected from a boy under three years old with a congenital heart defect. The CDR3 runs from the conserved cysteine through the conserved F or W. The D gene is left open where the match is weak. Clone size is not always given. Where it is, it says once, few, many or a class for expanded clones.

V gene: TRBV7-9; clone size: few; J gene: TRBJ2-2; D gene: TRBD1; CDR3 protein: CASSFTTGTNTGELFF; CDR3 DNA: TGTGCCAGCAGCTTCACGACAGGGACGAACACCGGGGAGCTGTTTTTT
V gene: TRBV6-6; clone size: NA; J gene: TRBJ2-5; D gene: NA; CDR3 protein: CASSLGKETQYF; CDR3 DNA: TGTGCCAGCAGTCTAGGAAAAGAGACCCAGTACTTC
V gene: TRBV7-9; clone size: NA; J gene: TRBJ2-3; D gene: TRBD2; CDR3 protein: CASSSASGGADTQYF; CDR3 DNA: TGTGCCAGCAGCTCTGCTAGCGGGGGGGCGGATACGCAGTATTTT
V gene: TRBV5-1; clone size: few; J gene: TRBJ1-4; D gene: TRBD1; CDR3 protein: CASRHLGTGEDEKLFF; CDR3 DNA: TGCGCCAGCAGACATCTCGGTACAGGGGAGGATGAAAAACTGTTTTTT
V gene: TRBV19; clone size: NA; J gene: TRBJ1-2; D gene: TRBD1; CDR3 protein: CASTKIRDRDYGYTF; CDR3 DNA: TGTGCCAGTACCAAAATCCGGGACAGGGATTATGGCTACACCTTC
V gene: TRBV9; clone size: once; J gene: TRBJ2-3; D gene: NA; CDR3 protein: CASSVEMAAGTDTQYF; CDR3 DNA: TGTGCCAGCAGCGTAGAAATGGCGGCGGGCACAGATACGCAGTATTTT
V gene: TRBV11-2; clone size: NA; J gene: TRBJ2-5; D gene: TRBD2; CDR3 protein: CASSTRGGSGKTQYF; CDR3 DNA: TGTGCCAGCAGCACTCGCGGGGGGTCGGGAAAGACCCAGTACTTC
V gene: TRBV4-3; clone size: NA; J gene: TRBJ1-4; D gene: TRBD1; CDR3 protein: CASRLWNGTANSTNEKLFF; CDR3 DNA: TGCGCCAGCAGACTATGGAACGGGACAGCCAACTCAACTAATGAAAAACTGTTTTTT
V gene: TRBV11-2; clone size: NA; J gene: TRBJ2-7; D gene: NA; CDR3 protein: CASSLIQYYEQYF; CDR3 DNA: TGTGCCAGCAGCTTAATCCAGTACTACGAGCAGTACTTC
V gene: TRBV27; clone size: NA; J gene: TRBJ2-2; D gene: TRBD2; CDR3 protein: CASSQGLAGSNTGELFF; CDR3 DNA: TGTGCCAGCAGCCAGGGACTAGCGGGATCGAACACCGGGGAGCTGTTTTTT
V gene: TRBV4-1; clone size: NA; J gene: TRBJ1-4; D gene: NA; CDR3 protein: CASSHRDILFAATNEKLFF; CDR3 DNA: TGCGCCAGCAGCCACCGGGACATTTTGTTCGCTGCAACTAATGAAAAACTGTTTTTT
V gene: TRBV5-1; clone size: NA; J gene: TRBJ2-5; D gene: TRBD2; CDR3 protein: CASSRPGHGRRGREGRETQYF; CDR3 DNA: TGCGCCAGCAGCCGACCGGGACATGGAAGAAGGGGGCGGGAGGGAAGAGAGACCCAGTACTTC
V gene: TRBV18; clone size: NA; J gene: TRBJ2-3; D gene: NA; CDR3 protein: CASSPPKDRQLADHKGDTQYF; CDR3 DNA: TGTGCCAGCTCACCACCGAAGGACAGGCAACTAGCGGATCACAAAGGGGATACGCAGTATTTT
V gene: TRBV28; clone size: NA; J gene: TRBJ2-1; D gene: NA; CDR3 protein: CASRCDMSSYNEQFF; CDR3 DNA: TGTGCCAGCAGGTGTGACATGAGCTCCTACAATGAGCAGTTCTTC
V gene: TRBV4-2; clone size: NA; J gene: TRBJ2-7; D gene: TRBD2; CDR3 protein: CASSRILAGSYEQYF; CDR3 DNA: TGTGCCAGCAGCCGGATCCTAGCGGGGAGCTACGAGCAGTACTTC